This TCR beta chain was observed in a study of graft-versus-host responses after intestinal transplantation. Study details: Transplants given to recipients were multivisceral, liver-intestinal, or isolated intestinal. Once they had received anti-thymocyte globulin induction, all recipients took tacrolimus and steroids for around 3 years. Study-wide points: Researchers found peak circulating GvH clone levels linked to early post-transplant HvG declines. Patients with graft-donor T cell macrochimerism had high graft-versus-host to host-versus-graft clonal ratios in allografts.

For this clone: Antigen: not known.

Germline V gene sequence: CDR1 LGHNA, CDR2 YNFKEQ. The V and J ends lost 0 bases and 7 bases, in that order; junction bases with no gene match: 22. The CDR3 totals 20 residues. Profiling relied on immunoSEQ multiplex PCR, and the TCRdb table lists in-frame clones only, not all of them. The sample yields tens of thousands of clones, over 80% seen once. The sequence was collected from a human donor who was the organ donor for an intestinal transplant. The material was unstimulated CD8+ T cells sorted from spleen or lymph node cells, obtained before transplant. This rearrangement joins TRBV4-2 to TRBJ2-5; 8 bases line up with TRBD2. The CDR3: CASSQDPLFRAGVDLGTQYF. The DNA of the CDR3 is TGTGCCAGCAGCCAAGACCCCTTGTTTCGAGCGGGGGTTGATTTGGGGACCCAGTACTTC.